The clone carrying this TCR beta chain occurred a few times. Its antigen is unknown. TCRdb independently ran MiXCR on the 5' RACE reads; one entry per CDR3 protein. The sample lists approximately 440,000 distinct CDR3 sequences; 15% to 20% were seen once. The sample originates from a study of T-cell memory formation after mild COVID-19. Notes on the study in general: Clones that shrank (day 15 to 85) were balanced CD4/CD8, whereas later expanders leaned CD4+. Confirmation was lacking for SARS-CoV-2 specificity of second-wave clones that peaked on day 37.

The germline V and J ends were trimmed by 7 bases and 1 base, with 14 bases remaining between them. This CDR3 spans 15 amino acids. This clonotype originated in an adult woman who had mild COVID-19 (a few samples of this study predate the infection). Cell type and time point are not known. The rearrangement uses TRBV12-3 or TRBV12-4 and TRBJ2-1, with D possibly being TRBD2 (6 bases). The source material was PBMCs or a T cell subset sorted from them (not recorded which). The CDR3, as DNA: TGTGCCAGCACCCCGTCGGGGGTTTCCTACAATGAGCAGTTCTTC. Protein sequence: CASTPSGVSYNEQFF.